The clone carrying this TCR beta chain was seen at least ten times. These data originate in a study of T cells after yellow fever vaccination. CDR1 is SGHAT, CDR2 FQNNGV, per germline. Trimming removed 3 bases at V and 3 bases at J, with 5 bases between. The CDR3 is 12 amino acids. TCRdb called the 5' RACE reads again in MiXCR, with one record for every CDR3 protein. The sample shows some 32,000 distinct CDR3 sequences, around 4.3% of them seen only once. The sequencing here drew on CD8+ T cells sorted from PBMCs, taken 5 days after the yellow fever booster vaccination. The clonotype comes from a man aged 30 to 39 who received the YFV17D yellow fever vaccine. The rearrangement uses TRBV11-2 and TRBJ1-1; D might be TRBD1 (5 bases). The CDR3 region is CASSLGDTEAFF. CDR3 sequence (DNA): TGTGCCAGCAGCTTGGGGGACACTGAAGCTTTCTTT.